Sequencing of this T cell receptor beta chain was carried out in a study of T cells expressing NK-cell markers. Study as a whole: Seven donors tested HCMV-seropositive and one tested seronegative among the eight sequenced.

This CDR3 has 15 residues. Germline V CDR1 and CDR2: SGHRS, YFSETQ. From its re-call of the 5' RACE reads, TCRdb lists each CDR3 protein once, without DNA. There are about 460,000 distinct CDR3 sequences in the sample, with over 1.1% held by the top ten. The rearrangement uses TRBV5-1 and TRBJ2-1; without DNA, the TCRdb call of TRBD2 cannot be checked. Sequenced sample: blood T cells: a sorted CD56 or NKG2C T cell subset, CD4+ or CD8+ T cells, or bulk PBMC T cells (not recorded which). The source of this sequence is a woman aged 45-65 years in good health. CDR3 region: CASSLLTSGSDEQFF.